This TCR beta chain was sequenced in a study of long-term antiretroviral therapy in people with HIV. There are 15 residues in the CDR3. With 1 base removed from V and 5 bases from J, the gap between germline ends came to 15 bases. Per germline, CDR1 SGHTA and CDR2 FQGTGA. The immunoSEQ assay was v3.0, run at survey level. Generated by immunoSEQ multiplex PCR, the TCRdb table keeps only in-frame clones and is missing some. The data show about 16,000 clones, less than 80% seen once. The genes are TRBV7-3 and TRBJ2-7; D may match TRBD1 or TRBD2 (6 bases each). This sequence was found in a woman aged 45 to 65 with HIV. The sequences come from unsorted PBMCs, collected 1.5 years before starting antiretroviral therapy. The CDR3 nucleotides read TGTGCCAGCAGCTTAATGGGGGGCGGCTATAACGAGCAGTACTTC. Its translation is CASSLMGGGYNEQYF.